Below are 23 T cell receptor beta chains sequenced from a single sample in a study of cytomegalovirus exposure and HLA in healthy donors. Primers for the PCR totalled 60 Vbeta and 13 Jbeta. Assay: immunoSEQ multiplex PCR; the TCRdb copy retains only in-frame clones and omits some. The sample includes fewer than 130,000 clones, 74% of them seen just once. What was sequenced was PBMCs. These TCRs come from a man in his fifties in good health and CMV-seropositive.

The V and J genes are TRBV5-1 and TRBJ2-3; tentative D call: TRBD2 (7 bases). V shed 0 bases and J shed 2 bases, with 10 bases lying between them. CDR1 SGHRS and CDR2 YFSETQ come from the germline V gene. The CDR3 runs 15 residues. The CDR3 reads CASSLGGGDTDTQYF. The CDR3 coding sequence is TGCGCCAGCAGCTTGGGAGGGGGGGACACAGATACGCAGTATTTT.

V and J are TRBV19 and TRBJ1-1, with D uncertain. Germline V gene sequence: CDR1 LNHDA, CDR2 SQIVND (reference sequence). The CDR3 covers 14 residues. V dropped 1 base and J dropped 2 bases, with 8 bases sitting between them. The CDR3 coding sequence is TGTGCCAGTAGTATAGTTCGACAAAACACTGAAGCTTTCTTT. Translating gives CASSIVRQNTEAFF.

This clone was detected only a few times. The CDR3 DNA sequence: TGTGCCAGCAGTTACCGAGCGGGGATCCCGCTCTATGGCTACACCTTC. Protein sequence: CASSYRAGIPLYGYTF. This chain uses TRBV6-5 with TRBJ1-2, with D uncertain. The V end was cut by 2 bases, the J end by 4 bases, with 17 bases between. The length of the CDR3 is 16 residues. Germline assignment: CDR1 MNHEY and CDR2 SVGAGI.

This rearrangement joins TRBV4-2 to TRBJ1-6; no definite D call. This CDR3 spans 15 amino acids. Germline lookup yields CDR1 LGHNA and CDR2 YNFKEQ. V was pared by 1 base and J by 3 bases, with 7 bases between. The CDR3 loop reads CASSQGRDYNSPLHF. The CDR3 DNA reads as TGTGCCAGCAGCCAAGGGCGGGACTATAATTCACCCCTCCACTTT.

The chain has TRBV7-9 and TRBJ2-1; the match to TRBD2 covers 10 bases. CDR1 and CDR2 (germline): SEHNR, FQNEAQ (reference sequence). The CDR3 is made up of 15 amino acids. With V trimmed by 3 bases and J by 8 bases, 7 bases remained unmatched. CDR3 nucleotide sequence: TGTGCCAGCAGCTTCCGACTAGCGGGTGATGATGAGCAGTTCTTC. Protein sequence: CASSFRLAGDDEQFF.

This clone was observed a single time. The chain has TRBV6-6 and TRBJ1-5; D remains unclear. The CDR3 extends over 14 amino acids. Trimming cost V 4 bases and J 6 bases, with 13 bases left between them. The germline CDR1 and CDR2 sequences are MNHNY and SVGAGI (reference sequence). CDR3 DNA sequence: TGTGCCAGCAGTTGGGCCCCCGGTGGTCAGCCCCAGCATTTT. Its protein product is CASSWAPGGQPQHF.

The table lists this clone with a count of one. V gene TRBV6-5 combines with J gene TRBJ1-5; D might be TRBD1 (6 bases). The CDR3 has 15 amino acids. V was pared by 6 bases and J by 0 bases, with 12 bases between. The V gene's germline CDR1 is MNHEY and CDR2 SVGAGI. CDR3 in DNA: TGTGCCAGCAGAGCAGGGGATTATAGCAATCAGCCCCAGCATTTT. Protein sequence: CASRAGDYSNQPQHF.

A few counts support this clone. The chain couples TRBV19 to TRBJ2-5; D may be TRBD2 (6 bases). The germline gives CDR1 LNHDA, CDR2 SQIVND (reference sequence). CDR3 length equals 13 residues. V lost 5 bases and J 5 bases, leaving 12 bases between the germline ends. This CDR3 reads CASSPARGETQYF. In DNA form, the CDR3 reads TGTGCCAGTAGTCCGGCTCGGGGGGAGACCCAGTACTTC.

The CDR3 here is CASSLVGWAGGPGYTF. Written as DNA, the CDR3 is TGTGCCAGCAGCTTAGTGGGTTGGGCAGGGGGCCCTGGCTACACCTTC. The rearrangement links TRBV7-2 to TRBJ1-2, with 8 nucleotides matching TRBD1. The V gene end was trimmed by 1 base and the J gene end by 7 bases; junction bases not matched to a gene: 11. Germline assignment: CDR1 SGHTA and CDR2 FQGNSA. There are 16 residues in the CDR3.

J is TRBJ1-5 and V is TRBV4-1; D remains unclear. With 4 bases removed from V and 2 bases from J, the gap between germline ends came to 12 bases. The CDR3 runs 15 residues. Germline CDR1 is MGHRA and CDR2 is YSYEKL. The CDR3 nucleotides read TGCGCCAGCAGCCCACGGGGTGTAGGCAATCAGCCCCAGCATTTT. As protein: CASSPRGVGNQPQHF.

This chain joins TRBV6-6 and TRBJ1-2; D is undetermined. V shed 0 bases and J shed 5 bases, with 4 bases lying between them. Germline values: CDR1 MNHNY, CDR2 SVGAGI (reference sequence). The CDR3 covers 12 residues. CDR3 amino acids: CASSYSEYGYTF. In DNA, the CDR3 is TGTGCCAGCAGTTACTCGGAGTATGGCTACACCTTC.

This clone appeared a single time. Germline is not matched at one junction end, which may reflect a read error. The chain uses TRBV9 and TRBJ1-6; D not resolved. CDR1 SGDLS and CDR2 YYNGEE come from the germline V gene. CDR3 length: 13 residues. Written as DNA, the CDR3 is TGTGCCAGCAGCAGCTCCGATAATTCACCCCTCCACTTT. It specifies CASSSSDNSPLHF.

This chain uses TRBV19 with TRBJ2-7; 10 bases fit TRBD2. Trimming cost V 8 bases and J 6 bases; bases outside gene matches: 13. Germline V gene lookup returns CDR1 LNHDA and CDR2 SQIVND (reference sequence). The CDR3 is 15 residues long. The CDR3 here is CASAGLAGVRGEQYF. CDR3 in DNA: TGTGCCAGTGCTGGGCTAGCGGGAGTTCGGGGCGAGCAGTACTTC.

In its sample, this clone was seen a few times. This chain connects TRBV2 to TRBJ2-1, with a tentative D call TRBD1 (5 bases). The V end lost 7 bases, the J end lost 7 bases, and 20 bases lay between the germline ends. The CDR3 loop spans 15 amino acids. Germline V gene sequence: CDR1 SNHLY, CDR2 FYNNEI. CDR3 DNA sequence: TGTGCCAGCATTCCCCGGACACTCGCCCCTAATGAGCAGTTCTTC. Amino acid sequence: CASIPRTLAPNEQFF.

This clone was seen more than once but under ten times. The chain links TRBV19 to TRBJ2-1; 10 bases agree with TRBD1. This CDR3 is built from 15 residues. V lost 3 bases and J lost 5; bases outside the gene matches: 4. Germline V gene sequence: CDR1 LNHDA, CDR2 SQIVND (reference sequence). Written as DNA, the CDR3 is TGTGCCAGTAGTATGACAGGGGGCGCCCACAATGAGCAGTTCTTC. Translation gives CASSMTGGAHNEQFF.

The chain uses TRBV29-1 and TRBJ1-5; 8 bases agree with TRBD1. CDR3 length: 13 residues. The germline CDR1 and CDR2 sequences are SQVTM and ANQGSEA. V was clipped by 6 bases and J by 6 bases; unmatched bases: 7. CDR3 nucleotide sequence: TGCAGCGTCGGACAGGGAGATGGTCAGCCCCAGCATTTT. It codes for CSVGQGDGQPQHF.

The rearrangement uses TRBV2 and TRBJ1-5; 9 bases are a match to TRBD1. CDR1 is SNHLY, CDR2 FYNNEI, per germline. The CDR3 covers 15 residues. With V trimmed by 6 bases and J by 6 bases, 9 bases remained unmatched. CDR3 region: CASRLSTGGSQPQHF. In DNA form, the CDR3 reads TGTGCCAGCAGACTATCCACAGGGGGCAGTCAGCCCCAGCATTTT.

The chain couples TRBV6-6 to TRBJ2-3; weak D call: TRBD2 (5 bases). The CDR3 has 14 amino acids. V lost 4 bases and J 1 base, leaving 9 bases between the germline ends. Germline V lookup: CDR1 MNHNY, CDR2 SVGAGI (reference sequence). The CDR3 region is CASSLDFRTDTQYF. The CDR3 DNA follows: TGTGCCAGCAGTTTGGACTTTCGCACAGATACGCAGTATTTT.

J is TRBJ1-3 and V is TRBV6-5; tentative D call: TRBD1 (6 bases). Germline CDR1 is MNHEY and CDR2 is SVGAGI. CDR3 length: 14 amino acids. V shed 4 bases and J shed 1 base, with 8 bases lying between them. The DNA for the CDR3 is TGTGCCAGCAGTTGGGGGCGGTCTGGAAACACCATATATTTT. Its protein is CASSWGRSGNTIYF.

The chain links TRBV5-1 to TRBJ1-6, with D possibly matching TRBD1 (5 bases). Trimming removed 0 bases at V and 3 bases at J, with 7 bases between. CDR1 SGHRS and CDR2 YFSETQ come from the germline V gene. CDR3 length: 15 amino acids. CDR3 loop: CASSLGTIYNSPLHF. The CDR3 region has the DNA TGCGCCAGCAGCTTGGGGACAATCTATAATTCACCCCTCCACTTT.

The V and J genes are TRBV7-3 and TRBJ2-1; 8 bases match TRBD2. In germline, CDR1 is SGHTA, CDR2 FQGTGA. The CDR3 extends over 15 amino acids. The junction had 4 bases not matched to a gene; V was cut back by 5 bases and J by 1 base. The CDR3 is CASSPIAGSYNEQFF. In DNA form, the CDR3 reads TGTGCCAGCAGCCCAATAGCGGGGTCCTACAATGAGCAGTTCTTC.

The CDR3 DNA is TGTGCCAGTAGTGTTCGACTAGCGGGAGGGGTCAATGAGCAGTTCTTC. Protein: CASSVRLAGGVNEQFF. The chain is built from TRBV19 and TRBJ2-1, with 14 positions matching TRBD2. Germline V gene lookup returns CDR1 LNHDA and CDR2 SQIVND (reference sequence). The CDR3 has 16 residues. The trim removed 5 bases at V and 6 bases at J, leaving 6 bases unmatched.

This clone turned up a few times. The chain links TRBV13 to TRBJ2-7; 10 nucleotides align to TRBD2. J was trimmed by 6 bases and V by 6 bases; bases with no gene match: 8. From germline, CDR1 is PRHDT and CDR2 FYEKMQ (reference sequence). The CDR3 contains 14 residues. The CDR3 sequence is CASRRSGRGSEQYF. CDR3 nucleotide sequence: TGTGCCAGCAGACGGAGCGGGAGGGGTAGCGAGCAGTACTTC.